These T cell receptor beta chains were read from a single sample in a study of blood T cells in healthy people across ages. One entry per CDR3 protein results from TCRdb running MiXCR on the 5' RACE reads. The repertoire holds approximately 940,000 distinct CDR3 sequences, around 46% seen once, with 13% in the top ten. Sequenced input: blood. All receptors derive from a man aged 25 to 40 in good health. Each CDR3 is given with its conserved first and last residue. D genes are given only for firm matches. Not every row has a clone size; where given, it reads once, few, many or a size class.

size	D	V	J	CDR3	DNA
once	TRBD2	TRBV6-1	TRBJ2-1	CASKARSGGASYNEQFF	TGTGCCAGCAAGGCCCGAAGCGGGGGGGCCTCCTACAATGAGCAGTTCTTC
NA	TRBD2	TRBV3-1	TRBJ2-5	CASSGSLAGVHNEQYF	TGTGCCAGCAGCGGATCGCTAGCGGGGGTACACAATGAGCAGTACTTC
NA	NA	TRBV20-1	TRBJ2-2	CSASGGQGTGELFF	TGCAGTGCTAGTGGCGGGCAGGGGACCGGGGAGCTGTTTTTT
few	NA	TRBV4-1	TRBJ1-2	CASSQEGGIGGYTF	TGCGCCAGCAGCCAAGAAGGAGGGATAGGCGGCTACACCTTC
NA	TRBD1	TRBV6-1	TRBJ1-2	CASSERWTGTDGYTF	TGTGCCAGCAGTGAAAGATGGACAGGGACGGATGGCTACACCTTC
few	NA	TRBV7-9	TRBJ2-1	CASSLGGALLNEQFF	TGTGCCAGCAGCTTAGGCGGGGCCCTTTTAAATGAGCAGTTCTTC
NA	TRBD1	TRBV20-1	TRBJ1-5	CSASSTGKGLRNQPQHF	TGCAGTGCTTCTTCGACAGGGAAGGGTTTAAGGAATCAGCCCCAGCATTTT
NA	NA	TRBV20-1	TRBJ1-5	CSAWRGSSNQPQHF	TGCAGTGCTTGGAGGGGCTCTAGCAATCAGCCCCAGCATTTT
NA	NA	TRBV21-1	TRBJ2-4	CASSKVSALAKNIQYF	TGTGCCAGCAGCAAAGTGTCAGCGCTAGCCAAAAACATTCAGTACTTC
NA	NA	TRBV4-3	TRBJ1-6	CASSQTTAPVSPLHF	TGCGCCAGCAGCCAGACGACGGCGCCTGTCTCACCCCTCCACTTT
few	NA	TRBV6-1	TRBJ2-4	CASARQGSGEQYF	TGTGCCAGCGCAAGACAAGGATCGGGGGAGCAGTACTTC
once	NA	TRBV4-1	TRBJ1-1	CASSPMGSEAFF	TGCGCCAGCAGCCCGATGGGGTCTGAAGCTTTCTTT
NA	NA	TRBV3-1	TRBJ2-3	CASSQELATQYF	TGTGCCAGCAGCCAAGAATTAGCTACGCAGTATTTT
NA	NA	TRBV27	TRBJ2-3	CASSLHGVSSTDTQYF	TGTGCCAGCAGCCTCCACGGCGTCTCTAGCACAGATACGCAGTATTTT
NA	NA	TRBV3-1	TRBJ2-4	CASSQNGHASIQYF	TGTGCCAGCAGCCAAAACGGACACGCCAGCATTCAGTACTTC
NA	NA	TRBV4-3	TRBJ1-2	CASSRMTGLNYGYTF	TGCGCCAGCAGCCGAATGACAGGCCTGAACTATGGCTACACCTTC
few	NA	TRBV7-9	TRBJ2-1	CASSLVDPTANEQFF	TGTGCCAGCAGCTTAGTAGACCCAACGGCCAATGAGCAGTTCTTC
NA	NA	TRBV6-1	TRBJ2-1	CASKRTSDYNEQFF	TGTGCCAGCAAAAGAACATCGGATTACAATGAGCAGTTCTTC
NA	NA	TRBV6-4	TRBJ2-7	CASSDSGEAYEQYF	TGTGCCAGCAGTGACTCAGGGGAGGCGTACGAGCAGTACTTC
few	NA	TRBV21-1	TRBJ2-2	CASSPQEGHTGELFF	TGTGCCAGCAGCCCCCAGGAGGGGCACACCGGGGAGCTGTTTTTT
NA	TRBD1	TRBV6-2/TRBV6-3	TRBJ2-7	CASRNGQGPTYEQYF	TGTGCCAGCAGAAACGGACAGGGTCCAACCTACGAGCAGTACTTC
many	NA	TRBV12-3/TRBV12-4	TRBJ2-1	CASSSTWGTVYNEQFF	TGTGCCAGCAGTTCCACATGGGGGACGGTGTACAATGAGCAGTTCTTC
NA	NA	TRBV7-3	TRBJ2-3	CASSGTGSLTDTQYF	TGTGCCAGCAGCGGAACGGGATCCCTGACAGATACGCAGTATTTT
few	TRBD1	TRBV6-5	TRBJ1-2	CASSSLGGLGGYTF	TGTGCCAGCAGTTCATTAGGGGGCCTCGGTGGCTACACCTTC
NA	NA	TRBV20-1	TRBJ1-6	CSVLVGRDSPLHF	TGCAGTGTCTTAGTCGGGAGGGATTCACCCCTCCACTTT
NA	TRBD2	TRBV3-1	TRBJ2-1	CASSHALGSPASGSHGTYNEQFF	TGTGCCAGCAGCCATGCCTTGGGGTCCCCGGCTAGCGGGAGCCACGGGACCTACAATGAGCAGTTCTTC
NA	NA	TRBV24-1	TRBJ1-5	CATSEKRNQPQHF	TGTGCCACCAGTGAGAAGAGGAATCAGCCCCAGCATTTT
NA	NA	TRBV28	TRBJ1-2	CASSAQYGYTF	TGTGCCAGCAGCGCTCAATATGGCTACACCTTC
few	TRBD2	TRBV9	TRBJ2-1	CASSPPGLASSNEQFF	TGTGCCAGCAGCCCTCCGGGACTAGCGTCGTCTAATGAGCAGTTCTTC
few	TRBD1	TRBV7-2	TRBJ1-2	CASSPDRGGYGYTF	TGTGCCAGCAGCCCCGACAGGGGCGGCTATGGCTACACCTTC
few	NA	TRBV30	TRBJ1-2	CAWSASLGGYTF	TGTGCCTGGAGTGCCTCCCTGGGGGGCTACACCTTC
many	NA	TRBV6-6	TRBJ2-1	CASSYQGSRIDEQFF	TGTGCCAGCAGTTACCAAGGGTCTCGTATCGATGAGCAGTTCTTC
many	TRBD1	TRBV7-9	TRBJ1-2	CASSHQGQGPYGYTF	TGTGCCAGCAGCCACCAAGGACAGGGACCATATGGCTACACCTTC
NA	NA	TRBV12-3/TRBV12-4	TRBJ2-3	CASSLRQTRADTQYF	TGTGCCAGCAGCCTAAGGCAGACTAGAGCAGATACGCAGTATTTT
NA	TRBD1	TRBV20-1	TRBJ2-3	CSEPGQNTDAQYF	TGCAGCGAACCGGGACAGAACACAGATGCGCAGTATTTT
few	NA	TRBV30	TRBJ2-7	CAWSVEPGYEQYF	TGTGCCTGGAGTGTAGAACCAGGGTACGAGCAGTACTTC
few	NA	TRBV2	TRBJ2-7	CASSEVPDPPHEQYF	TGTGCCAGCAGTGAAGTCCCGGATCCGCCCCACGAGCAGTACTTC
NA	NA	TRBV7-8	TRBJ2-7	CASRDPDKAYEQYF	TGTGCCAGCAGAGACCCGGACAAGGCCTACGAGCAGTACTTC
few	TRBD1	TRBV9	TRBJ2-7	CASSMAGTGYEQYF	TGTGCCAGCAGCATGGCCGGGACAGGGTACGAGCAGTACTTC
few	TRBD2	TRBV4-3	TRBJ2-5	CASSQDRFGTSWETQYF	TGCGCCAGCAGCCAAGATCGGTTCGGGACTAGTTGGGAGACCCAGTACTTC
NA	NA	TRBV7-3	TRBJ2-2	CASSLRAGYTGELFF	TGTGCCAGCAGCTTAAGGGCGGGCTACACCGGGGAGCTGTTTTTT
NA	TRBD2	TRBV9	TRBJ2-7	CASSPGLAGGRYEQYF	TGTGCCAGCAGCCCGGGACTAGCGGGGGGGCGTTACGAGCAGTACTTC
NA	TRBD2	TRBV7-2	TRBJ2-1	CASSLAQLAGGHEQFF	TGTGCCAGCAGCTTAGCGCAGCTAGCGGGGGGGCATGAGCAGTTCTTC
NA	NA	TRBV27	TRBJ2-2	CASSVLTGRTGELFF	TGTGCCAGCAGCGTACTTACCGGGCGAACCGGGGAGCTGTTTTTT
NA	NA	TRBV7-8	TRBJ1-5	CASSLGVEGNQPQHF	TGTGCCAGCAGCTTAGGAGTTGAAGGCAATCAGCCCCAGCATTTT
NA	NA	TRBV6-6	TRBJ1-2	CAGTIRPPRASNYGYTF	TGTGCCGGCACCATAAGGCCCCCTCGGGCGTCTAACTATGGCTACACCTTC
few	NA	TRBV28	TRBJ1-1	CASSFRQANTEAFF	TGTGCCAGCAGTTTTCGGCAGGCGAACACTGAAGCTTTCTTT
many	TRBD1	TRBV5-1	TRBJ1-2	CASSLGGEDYGYTF	TGTGCCAGCAGCTTAGGGGGCGAAGACTATGGCTACACCTTC
NA	NA	TRBV20-1	TRBJ1-6	CSAIVEQDSPLHF	TGCAGTGCTATCGTTGAACAGGATTCACCCCTCCACTTT
NA	NA	TRBV3-1	TRBJ2-2	CASSLLQNTGELFF	TGTGCCAGCAGCCTATTACAGAACACCGGGGAGCTGTTTTTT
NA	NA	TRBV27	TRBJ1-2	CASSLSIPRSDGYTF	TGTGCCAGCAGTTTATCGATTCCGCGCTCCGATGGCTACACCTTC
few	TRBD1	TRBV29-1	TRBJ2-1	CSVEGTGGSAGAYNEQFF	TGCAGCGTTGAAGGGACAGGGGGCAGTGCGGGGGCGTACAATGAGCAGTTCTTC
NA	TRBD2	TRBV7-2	TRBJ2-2	CASSLVGTSGSTGELFF	TGTGCCAGCAGCTTAGTAGGGACTAGCGGGAGCACCGGGGAGCTGTTTTTT
few	TRBD1	TRBV6-6	TRBJ2-1	CASSYYAGGSDEQFF	TGTGCCAGCAGTTACTACGCAGGGGGTAGTGATGAGCAGTTCTTC